The clone carrying this T cell receptor (beta chain) was recorded at least ten times. This entry comes from a study of early T cells in non-severe SARS-CoV-2 infection. TCRdb re-called the 5' RACE reads with MiXCR, one entry per CDR3 protein. The sample includes roughly 63,000 distinct CDR3 sequences, 10% to 15% of them seen just once. Trimming stripped 5 bases from V and 3 bases from J, with 6 bases between. The germline V gene has CDR1 SGHTA and CDR2 FQGNSA. The CDR3 covers 12 residues. The sequencing input was whole blood. V gene TRBV7-2 combines with J gene TRBJ2-3; D gene uncertain. The receptor was isolated from an adult who was a healthcare worker with PCR-confirmed SARS-CoV-2 infection or an uninfected control (not recorded which). The CDR3 here is CASSSQTDTQYF. The CDR3 nucleotides are TGTGCCAGCAGCAGCCAGACAGATACGCAGTATTTT.